Many counts were recorded for the clone carrying this T cell receptor beta chain. The antigen is unknown. This CDR3 contains 13 residues. V shed 10 bases and J shed 2 bases, with 13 bases lying between them. Germline V gene sequence: CDR1 SGHTA, CDR2 FQGNSA. The source of the sample is a study of molecular identifiers for immune sequencing clone quantification. Overall study results and limits: Molecules of identical TCR sharing a barcode could underestimate highly expanded clone sizes. For effector cells, clones above 20 RNA copies held over 97% of molecules; for naive cells, under 1%.

Both previously described methods and listed TCR primers were employed to make bulk TCR libraries. TCRdb called the PCR reads again in MiXCR, with one record for every CDR3 protein. The table includes 45,000 to 55,000 distinct CDR3 sequences, more than 35% detected once. The authors sorted naive CD8 T cells as CD8+CD4-CCR7+CD45RA+. Sequencing was performed on naive CD8+ T cells from blood, with Jurkat cell RNA spiked in. Indicated subset: FACS-sorted CD8+CD4-CCR7+CD45RA+ naive T cells. The rearrangement uses TRBV7-2 and TRBJ2-3; a weak D match, TRBD2 (6 bases). This sequence was found in a human donor in good health. Some libraries in this study had Jurkat cell RNA spiked in. This CDR3 reads CATGAGYTDTQYF. The CDR3 nucleotides are TGTGCCACCGGAGCGGGCTACACAGATACGCAGTATTTT.